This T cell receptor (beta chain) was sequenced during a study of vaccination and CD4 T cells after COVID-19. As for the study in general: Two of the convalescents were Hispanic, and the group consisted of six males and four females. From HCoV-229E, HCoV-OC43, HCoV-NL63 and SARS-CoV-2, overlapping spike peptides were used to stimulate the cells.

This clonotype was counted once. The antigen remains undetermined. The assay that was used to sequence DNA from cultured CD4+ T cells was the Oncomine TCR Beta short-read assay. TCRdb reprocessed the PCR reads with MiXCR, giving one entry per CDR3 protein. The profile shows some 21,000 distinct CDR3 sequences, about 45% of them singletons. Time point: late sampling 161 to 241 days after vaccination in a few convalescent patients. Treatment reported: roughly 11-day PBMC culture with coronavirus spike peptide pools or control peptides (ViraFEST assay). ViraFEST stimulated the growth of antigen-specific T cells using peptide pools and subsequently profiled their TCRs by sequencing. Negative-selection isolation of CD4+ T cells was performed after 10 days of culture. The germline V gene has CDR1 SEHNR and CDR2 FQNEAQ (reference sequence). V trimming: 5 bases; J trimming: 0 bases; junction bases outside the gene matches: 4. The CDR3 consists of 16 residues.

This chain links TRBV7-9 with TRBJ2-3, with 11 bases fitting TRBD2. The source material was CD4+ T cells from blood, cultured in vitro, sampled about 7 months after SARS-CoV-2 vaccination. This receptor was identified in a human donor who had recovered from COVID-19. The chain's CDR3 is CASSRRLAGSTDTQYF. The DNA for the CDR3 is TGTGCCAGCAGCCGTAGACTAGCGGGGAGCACAGATACGCAGTATTTT.